This TCR beta chain appears in the sequencing data of a study of radiotherapy plus CTLA-4 blockade in lung cancer. For this clone: Its antigen is as yet unknown.

J gave up 8 bases and V 3 bases, and 10 bases lay outside the gene matches. This CDR3 spans 16 amino acids. The V gene's germline CDR1 is KGHSH and CDR2 LQKENI. The protocol was immunoSEQ multiplex PCR, while the TCRdb copy is restricted to in-frame clones and leaves out a portion. Of tens of thousands of clones in the sample, 60% to 80% were seen once. Study outcomes and limitations: Clones derived from tumor TCRs expanded in blood after radiotherapy plus ipilimumab.

The rearrangement uses TRBV18 and TRBJ1-2; 12 bases line up with TRBD1. The sample here was peripheral blood, taken from a patient treated with radiotherapy plus ipilimumab. The clonotype originates from a human donor with non-small cell lung cancer who had stable disease on radiotherapy plus ipilimumab. CDR3: CASSPGTGGDWNGYTF. CDR3 DNA: TGTGCCAGCTCACCCGGGACAGGGGGCGACTGGAACGGCTACACCTTC. Supplemented by reference TRBV18 and TRBJ1-2, the full variable domain reads NAGVMQNPRHLVRRRGQEARLRCSPMKGHSHVYWYRQLPEEGLKFMVYLQKENIIDESGMPKERFSAEFPKEGPSILRIQQVVRGDSAAYFCASSPGTGGDWNGYTFGSGTRLTVV.